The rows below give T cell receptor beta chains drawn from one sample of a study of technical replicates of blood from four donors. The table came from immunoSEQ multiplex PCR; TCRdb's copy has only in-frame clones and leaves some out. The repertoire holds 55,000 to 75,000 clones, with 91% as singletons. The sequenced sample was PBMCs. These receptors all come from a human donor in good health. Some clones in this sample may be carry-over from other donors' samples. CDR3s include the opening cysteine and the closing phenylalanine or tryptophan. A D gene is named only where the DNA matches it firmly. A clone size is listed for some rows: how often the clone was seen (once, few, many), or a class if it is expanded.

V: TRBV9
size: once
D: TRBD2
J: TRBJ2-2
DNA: TGTGCCAGCAGCGTCTCCGGGACTAGCGGGATCGGGGAGCTGTTTTTT
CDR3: CASSVSGTSGIGELFF

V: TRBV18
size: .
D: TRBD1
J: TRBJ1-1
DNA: TGTGCCAGCTCACCATCAGGGGGGACAGGGGGCAACACTGAAGCTTTCTTT
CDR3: CASSPSGGTGGNTEAFF

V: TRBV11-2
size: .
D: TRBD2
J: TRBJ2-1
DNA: TGTGCCAGCAGCTCCCTAGCGGGAGTGAGTCCTGAGCAGTTCTTC
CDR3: CASSSLAGVSPEQFF

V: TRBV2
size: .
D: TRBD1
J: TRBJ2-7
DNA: TGTGCCAGCAGTGGCGAGGGGGCACTTGTCTTC
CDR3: CASSGEGALVF

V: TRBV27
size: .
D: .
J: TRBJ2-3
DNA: TGTGCCAGCAGTTTCCAGGGCAGGGTTGATACGCAGTATTTT
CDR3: CASSFQGRVDTQYF

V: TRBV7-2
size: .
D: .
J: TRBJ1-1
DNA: TGTGCCAGCAGCTTTAAGAGGAGGGGTGAAGCTTTCTTT
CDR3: CASSFKRRGEAFF

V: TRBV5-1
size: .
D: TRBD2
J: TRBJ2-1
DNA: TGCGCCAGCCTGGGGCTAGCGGGAGGGCCCAATGAGCAGTTCTTC
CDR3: CASLGLAGGPNEQFF

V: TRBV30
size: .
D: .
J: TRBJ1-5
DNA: TGTGCCTGGAGTGTAAAAGGGGTTGGCAATCAGCCCCAGCATTTT
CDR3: CAWSVKGVGNQPQHF

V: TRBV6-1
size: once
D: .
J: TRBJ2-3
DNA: TGTGCCAGCAGTGGCAACTCAGATACGCAGTATTTT
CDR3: CASSGNSDTQYF

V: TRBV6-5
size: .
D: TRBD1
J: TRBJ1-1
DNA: TGTGCCAGCAGCCGACAGGGTGTGAACACTGAAGCTTTCTTT
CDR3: CASSRQGVNTEAFF

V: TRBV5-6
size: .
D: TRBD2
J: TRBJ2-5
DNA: TGTGCCAGCAGCACAACTACGACTAGCGGGAGGGCCGGAGAGACCCAGTACTTC
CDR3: CASSTTTTSGRAGETQYF

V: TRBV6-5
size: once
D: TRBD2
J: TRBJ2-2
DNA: TGTGCCAGCAGCTACCGAGGGGAGGGCACCGGGGAGCTGTTTTTT
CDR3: CASSYRGEGTGELFF

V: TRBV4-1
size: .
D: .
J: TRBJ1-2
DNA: TGCGCCAGCAGCCAAGATCCTAATACTAACTATGGCTACACCTTC
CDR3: CASSQDPNTNYGYTF

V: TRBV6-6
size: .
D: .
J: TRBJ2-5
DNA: TGTGCCAGCACCCAGACCTCGCGGGGACAAGAGACCCAGTACTTC
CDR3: CASTQTSRGQETQYF

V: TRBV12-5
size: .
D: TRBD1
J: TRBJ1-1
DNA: TGTGCTAGTGGTTTGGCTAAAGGACAGGGCGGGCGATATGAAGCTTTCTTT
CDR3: CASGLAKGQGGRYEAFF

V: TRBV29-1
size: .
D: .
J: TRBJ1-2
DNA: TGCAGCGTTGATAAGGTGGGGCAAGTAGCTAACTATGGCTACACCTTC
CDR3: CSVDKVGQVANYGYTF